A selection of T cell receptor beta chains follows, all from one sample in a study of blood T cell repertoires in COVID-19. Sequencing was performed with immunoSEQ multiplex PCR; in TCRdb, only in-frame clones are kept and a portion is missing. The sample has approximately 250,000 clones, around 85% seen once. The sequencing sample was made of PBMCs or T cells enriched from blood (not recorded which). These receptors all stem from a woman aged 50 to 65 with acute COVID-19. Both conserved end residues are part of each CDR3. A D gene is named only where the DNA matches it firmly. Only part of the rows carry a size: once, few, many, or a class if the clone is expanded.

>.|TRBV27|.|TRBJ1-6
TGTGCCAGCAGACCCCGAGGTATTAGCTCCTATAATTCACCCCTCCACTTT
CASRPRGISSYNSPLHF
>.|TRBV29-1|TRBD1|TRBJ1-2
TGCAGCGTCCAGACAGGGTCAGACGGCTACACCTTC
CSVQTGSDGYTF
>few|TRBV28|.|TRBJ1-4
TGTGCCAGCAGTTTGGCAGGGATTAATGAAAAACTGTTTTTT
CASSLAGINEKLFF
>.|TRBV13|.|TRBJ2-1
TGTGCCAGCAGCCCACGGACAGTTCGGAATGAGCAGTTCTTC
CASSPRTVRNEQFF
>once|TRBV7-9|.|TRBJ1-5
TGTGCCAGCAGCTTAGATGGGGACGGGGGAAGGCAGCCCCAGCATTTT
CASSLDGDGGRQPQHF
>.|TRBV11-2|.|TRBJ1-2
TGTGCCAGCAGCTCTCTACCCTTGGGCTACACCTTC
CASSSLPLGYTF
>.|TRBV19|TRBD1|TRBJ2-1
TGTGCCAGTAGTATACAGGGGGCCGGAGGCAATGAGCAGTTCTTC
CASSIQGAGGNEQFF
>.|TRBV9|TRBD2|TRBJ2-7
TGTGCCAGCAGCGCTGGAGCGGGGGGTAAATTCGAGCAGTACTTC
CASSAGAGGKFEQYF
>.|TRBV7-3|TRBD1|TRBJ2-7
TGTGCCAGCAGCCTAGACAGGGTCAGCTACGAGCAGTACTTC
CASSLDRVSYEQYF
>.|TRBV3-1/TRBV3-2|.|TRBJ2-7
TGTGCCAGCAGCCATGGACTTAGCTCCTACGAGCAGTACTTC
CASSHGLSSYEQYF
>.|TRBV6-5|TRBD1|TRBJ1-4
TGTGCCAGCAGTTTTAAGGACAGGGGAAACGAAAAACTGTTTTTT
CASSFKDRGNEKLFF
>.|TRBV10-3|.|TRBJ2-2
TGTGCCACCGGGGATCGGCGGGGCAACACCGGGGAGCTGTTTTTT
CATGDRRGNTGELFF
>.|TRBV3-1/TRBV3-2|.|TRBJ1-4
TGTGCCAGCAGCCAAGAACTCTGGGAAAAACTGTTTTTT
CASSQELWEKLFF
>.|TRBV6-5|TRBD1|TRBJ1-2
TGTGCCAGCAGTACCCGACAGGGGCTCCCATCCGGCTACACCTTC
CASSTRQGLPSGYTF
>.|TRBV25-1|TRBD1|TRBJ1-2
TGTGCCAGCCGGACAGGGGGCGCGGGCTACACCTTC
CASRTGGAGYTF
>.|TRBV29-1|TRBD1|TRBJ1-1
TGCAGCGACCGACAGGGCATGAACACTGAAGCTTTCTTT
CSDRQGMNTEAFF
>.|TRBV13|TRBD1|TRBJ1-2
TGTGCCAGCAGCTCCGCCGGGACAGAAGACTATGGCTACACCTTC
CASSSAGTEDYGYTF
>.|TRBV9|TRBD1|TRBJ1-3
TGTGCCAGCAGCGTGACAGGGGGCAGTTCTGGAAACACCATATATTTT
CASSVTGGSSGNTIYF
>.|TRBV6-2/TRBV6-3|.|TRBJ1-6
TGTGCCAGCAGTTACGAGGGTTTAAACAGGGTTCCGCGACATAATTCACCCCTCCACTTT
CASSYEGLNRVPRHNSPLHF
>.|TRBV4-1|.|TRBJ1-2
TGCGCCAGCAGCCAAGACCCAGACACGTTTTATGGCTACACCTTC
CASSQDPDTFYGYTF
>.|TRBV7-2|TRBD1|TRBJ1-6
TGTGCCAGCAGCCAGGGACAGGGGATTTATAATTCACCCCTCCACTTT
CASSQGQGIYNSPLHF
>.|TRBV18|TRBD1|TRBJ1-1
TGTGCCAGCTCACCGGGGACAGGGACTGAAGCTTTCTTT
CASSPGTGTEAFF
>.|TRBV30|.|TRBJ2-7
TGTGCCTGGAGTGACAGCTACGTGGAGCAGTACTTC
CAWSDSYVEQYF
>.|TRBV20-1|.|TRBJ2-7
TGCAGTGCTAGAGAGACAGGCGAGCAGTACTTC
CSARETGEQYF
>.|TRBV5-1|TRBD1|TRBJ2-5
TGCGCCAGCACCCGGGACAGGGGTCTGAGGGAGACCCAGTACTTC
CASTRDRGLRETQYF
>few|TRBV4-3|.|TRBJ1-2
TGCGCCAGCAGCCAAAGGGGGAGTGCTTTCACCTTC
CASSQRGSAFTF
>.|TRBV7-2|.|TRBJ2-3
TGTGCCAGCAGCTTAGACGGGGGTGGTACAGATACGCAGTATTTT
CASSLDGGGTDTQYF
>.|TRBV9|.|TRBJ2-1
TGTGCCAGCAGCGGGACATCGATCTCCTACAATGAGCAGTTCTTC
CASSGTSISYNEQFF
>.|TRBV4-3|.|TRBJ1-1
TGCGCCAGCAGCCAAGATGCGGGACGGTTGGGGAACACTGAAGCTTTCTTT
CASSQDAGRLGNTEAFF
>.|TRBV5-1|.|TRBJ2-5
TGCGCCAGCAGCTCCTCAGGGAACGGGGAGACCCAGTACTTC
CASSSSGNGETQYF
>.|TRBV5-4|.|TRBJ2-2
TGTGCCAGCAGCTTGGTGACAACCAACACCGGGGAGCTGTTTTTT
CASSLVTTNTGELFF
>.|TRBV27|.|TRBJ1-5
TGTGCCAGCAGTTCCAAGACAGTTTCTATGAGCAATCAGCCCCAGCATTTT
CASSSKTVSMSNQPQHF
>.|TRBV7-9|.|TRBJ1-4
TGTGCCAGCAGCCTCCAACAGGTTAATGAAAAACTGTTTTTT
CASSLQQVNEKLFF
>.|TRBV30|.|TRBJ1-1
TGTGCCTGGACTACTAGGCGGTGGGAAGCTTTCTTT
CAWTTRRWEAFF
>.|TRBV3-1/TRBV3-2|TRBD1|TRBJ2-7
TGTGCCAGCAGCCAAGGACAGGGACGCTACGAGCAGTACTTC
CASSQGQGRYEQYF
>.|TRBV11-3|.|TRBJ1-6
TGTGCCAGCAGCTCAACAGGGAGCTCACCCCTCCACTTT
CASSSTGSSPLHF
>few|TRBV4-2|.|TRBJ1-1
TGTGCCAGCAGCGCCCCGGGAGAGGGCACTGAAGCTTTCTTT
CASSAPGEGTEAFF
>.|TRBV12-5|TRBD1|TRBJ1-4
TGTGCTAGTGGTATCCTGACAGGGTCTAATGAAAAACTGTTTTTT
CASGILTGSNEKLFF
>.|TRBV4-3|.|TRBJ1-4
TGCGCCAGCAGCCAAAGGGACACCTTTGCAACTAATGAAAAACTGTTTTTT
CASSQRDTFATNEKLFF
>many|TRBV24-1|.|TRBJ2-1
TGTGCCACCAGTCGAGGTAACAATGAGCAGTTCTTC
CATSRGNNEQFF
>few|TRBV5-1|.|TRBJ2-7
TGCGCCAGCAGTTCGAATCCAGGATACGAGCAGTACTTC
CASSSNPGYEQYF
>.|TRBV2|.|TRBJ2-6
TGTGCCAGCAGTAACAGGGCTGGGGCCAACGTCCTGACTTTC
CASSNRAGANVLTF
>.|TRBV19|.|TRBJ1-2
TGTGCCAGTAGTATAGGAAGCCTAGTGACTAACTATGGCTACACCTTC
CASSIGSLVTNYGYTF
>.|TRBV6-2/TRBV6-3|TRBD2|TRBJ2-1
TGTGCCAGCAGTTACAGCGAGGTGGCAGCGGGGGGAAGGAATGAGCAGTTCTTC
CASSYSEVAAGGRNEQFF
>few|TRBV5-4|TRBD1|TRBJ2-2
TGTGCCAGCAGTCATACAGGGGGCGCCCGGAACACCGGGGAGCTGTTTTTT
CASSHTGGARNTGELFF